This T cell receptor beta chain was obtained from a study of cytomegalovirus exposure and HLA in healthy donors. For this clone: Its antigen is as yet unknown.

Whole-study findings and limits: Within a later analysis, the majority of CMV-associated TCR beta chains appeared HLA-restricted.

There are 12 residues in the CDR3. Germline values: CDR1 SGHRS, CDR2 YFSETQ. The germline V and J ends were trimmed by 2 bases and 9 bases, with 11 bases remaining between them. Donors showed nominal health when sampled, although they likely had unrecorded immune exposures. Both 60 Vbeta primers and 13 Jbeta primers went into the PCR. Only in-frame clones appear in the TCRdb table, and some are missing; sequencing was by immunoSEQ multiplex PCR. The sample has 140,000 or so clones, approximately 80% seen once. Material: PBMCs. V is TRBV5-1 and J is TRBJ1-1; D perhaps matches TRBD1 (5 bases). This sequence originates from a young woman in good health and CMV-seropositive. The CDR3 DNA follows: TGCGCCAGCAGCTTAGGGGAAGGGAAAGCTTTCTTT. It codes for CASSLGEGKAFF.